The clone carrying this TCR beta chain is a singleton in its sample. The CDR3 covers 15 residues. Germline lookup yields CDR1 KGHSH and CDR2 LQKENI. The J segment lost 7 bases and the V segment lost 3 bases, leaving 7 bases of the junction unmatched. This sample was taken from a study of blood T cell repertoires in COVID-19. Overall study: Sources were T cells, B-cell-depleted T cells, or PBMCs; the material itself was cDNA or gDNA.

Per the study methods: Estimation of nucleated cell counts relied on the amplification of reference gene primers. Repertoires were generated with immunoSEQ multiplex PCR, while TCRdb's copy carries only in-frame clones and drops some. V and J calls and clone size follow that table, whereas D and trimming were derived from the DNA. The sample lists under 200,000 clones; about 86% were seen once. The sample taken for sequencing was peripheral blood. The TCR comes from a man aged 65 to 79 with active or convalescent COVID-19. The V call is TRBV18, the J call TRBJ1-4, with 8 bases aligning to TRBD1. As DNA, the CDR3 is TGTGCCAGCTCACCGCAGGGGGCGCGGGGTGAAAAACTGTTTTTT. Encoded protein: CASSPQGARGEKLFF.